This record concerns one T cell receptor beta chain sequence. The assay was immunoSEQ multiplex PCR, and TCRdb's table has in-frame clones only and misses some. This table has approximately 240,000 clones, less than 90% appearing once. This record belongs to a study of blood T cell repertoires in COVID-19. Looking at the study overall: Samples came from the United States, Italy and Spain, spanning acute and convalescent COVID-19. Sources were T cells, B-cell-depleted T cells, or PBMCs; the material itself was cDNA or gDNA.

Germline values: CDR1 LGHNA, CDR2 YNFKEQ. Trimming took 4 bases from V and 1 from J; bases not matched to a gene: 6. The CDR3 length is 15 residues. Source material: PBMCs or T cells enriched from blood (not recorded which). The chain links TRBV4-2 to TRBJ2-7; 8 bases map to TRBD2. The receptor was derived from a woman in her forties or fifties in a cohort exposed to, infected with or recovered from COVID-19 (not recorded which). This CDR3 reads CASSPQPGGSYEQYF. The CDR3, as DNA: TGTGCCAGCAGCCCACAACCGGGGGGGTCCTACGAGCAGTACTTC.